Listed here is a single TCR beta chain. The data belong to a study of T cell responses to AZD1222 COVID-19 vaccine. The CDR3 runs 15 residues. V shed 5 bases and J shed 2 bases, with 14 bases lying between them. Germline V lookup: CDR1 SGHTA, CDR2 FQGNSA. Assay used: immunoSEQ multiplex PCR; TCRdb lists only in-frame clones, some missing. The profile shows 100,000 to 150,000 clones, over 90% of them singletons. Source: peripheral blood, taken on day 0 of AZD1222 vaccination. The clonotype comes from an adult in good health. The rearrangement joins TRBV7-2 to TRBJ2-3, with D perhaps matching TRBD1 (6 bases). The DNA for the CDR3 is TGTGCCAGCAGCCGCAGACAGGTCCTCACAGATACGCAGTATTTT. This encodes CASSRRQVLTDTQYF.